This T cell receptor (beta chain) was sequenced during a study of pediatric ulcerative colitis. Notes on the study in general: All ulcerative colitis patients, but no controls, carried a couple of rectal clonotypes. Ulcerative colitis patients shared more blood-rectal clones than controls.

The protocol was immunoSEQ multiplex PCR, while the TCRdb copy is restricted to in-frame clones and leaves out a portion. Here the sample spans 55,000 to 75,000 clones, 70% to 90% being singletons. Remarks on this clone: What it binds is not known.

The CDR3 runs to 15 residues. Trimming stripped 4 bases from V and 3 bases from J, with 14 bases between. The V gene's germline CDR1 is SGHAT and CDR2 FQNNGV. Sequences were obtained from blood. The gene calls are TRBV11-2 and TRBJ2-3; D might be TRBD2 (5 bases). The source is a boy aged 5-17 years with severe ulcerative colitis. The CDR3 DNA reads as TGTGCCAGCAGCTCCCAAGGAGAGCGGACAGATACGCAGTATTTT. As protein: CASSSQGERTDTQYF.